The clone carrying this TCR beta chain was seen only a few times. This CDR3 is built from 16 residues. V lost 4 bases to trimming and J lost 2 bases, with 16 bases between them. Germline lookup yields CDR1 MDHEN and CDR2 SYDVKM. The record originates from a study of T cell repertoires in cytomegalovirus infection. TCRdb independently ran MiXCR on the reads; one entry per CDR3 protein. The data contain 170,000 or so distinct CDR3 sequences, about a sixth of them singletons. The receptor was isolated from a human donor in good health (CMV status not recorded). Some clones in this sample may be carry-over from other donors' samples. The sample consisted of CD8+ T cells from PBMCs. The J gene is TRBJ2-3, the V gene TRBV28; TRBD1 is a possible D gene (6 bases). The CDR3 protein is CASSSSWDTNTDTQYF. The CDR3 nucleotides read TGTGCCAGCAGTTCCTCGTGGGACACGAACACAGATACGCAGTATTTT.